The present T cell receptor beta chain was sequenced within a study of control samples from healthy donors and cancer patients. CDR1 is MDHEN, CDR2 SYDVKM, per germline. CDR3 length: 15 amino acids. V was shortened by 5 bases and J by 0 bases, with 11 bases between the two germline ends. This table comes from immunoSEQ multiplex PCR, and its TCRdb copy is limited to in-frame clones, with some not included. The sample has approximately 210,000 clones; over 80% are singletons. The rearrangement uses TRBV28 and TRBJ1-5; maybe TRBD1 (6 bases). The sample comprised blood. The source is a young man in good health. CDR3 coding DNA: TGTGCCAGCAGTGGGGGCGGTTCTAGCAATCAGCCCCAGCATTTT. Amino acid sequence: CASSGGGSSNQPQHF.